Presented here are 22 T cell receptor beta chains from one specimen sequenced in a study of OX40 agonist ivuxolimab in advanced cancers. Assay: immunoSEQ multiplex PCR; the TCRdb copy retains only in-frame clones and omits some. The table shows around 110,000 clones, with 91% occurring only once. This sample comprised CD4+ or CD8+ T cells sorted from blood, obtained in a trial of the OX40 agonist ivuxolimab. Receptors were obtained from an adult with an advanced solid tumor such as melanoma, head and neck, liver or kidney cancer.

This clone was recorded once. The V and J genes are TRBV5-4 and TRBJ1-2; D unclear. Trimming pared 3 bases from V and 2 bases from J, leaving 5 bases between. The CDR3 extends over 12 amino acids. In germline, CDR1 is SGHNT, CDR2 YYREEE (reference sequence). Here the CDR3 reads CASSSDNYGYTF. In DNA form, the CDR3 reads TGTGCCAGCAGCTCGGACAACTATGGCTACACCTTC.

This chain joins TRBV5-1 and TRBJ2-5; the D gene is possibly TRBD2 (5 bases). Trimming stripped 1 base from V and 4 bases from J, with 17 bases between. The germline gives CDR1 SGHRS, CDR2 YFSETQ. CDR3 length equals 16 residues. The CDR3 is CASSLSAGLYGETQYF. CDR3 nucleotide sequence: TGCGCCAGCAGCTTGTCCGCGGGCCTTTATGGAGAGACCCAGTACTTC.

The chain has TRBV6-1 and TRBJ2-7, with 9 bases identical to TRBD2. The CDR3 length is 16 residues. V shed 4 bases, J shed 0 bases, and the junction held 7 bases outside the gene matches. The V gene's germline CDR1 is MNHNS and CDR2 SASEGT. CDR3 sequence reads: CASSGSGGRVSYEQYF. The CDR3 DNA is TGTGCCAGCAGTGGGTCGGGCGGGAGGGTCTCCTACGAGCAGTACTTC.

This chain joins TRBV5-1 and TRBJ1-1, with D unclear. This CDR3 has 13 amino acids. Germline V gene sequence: CDR1 SGHRS, CDR2 YFSETQ. Trimming took 1 base from V and 5 from J, leaving 9 bases between them. This CDR3 reads CASSLTGGTEAFF. The DNA for the CDR3 is TGCGCCAGCAGCTTGACCGGAGGGACTGAAGCTTTCTTT. The full variable domain, in which reference TRBV5-1 and TRBJ1-1 provide the parts outside the CDR3, is KAGVTQTPRYLIKTRGQQVTLSCSPISGHRSVSWYQQTPGQGLQFLFEYFSETQRNKGNFPGRFSGRQFSNSRSEMNVSTLELGDSALYLCASSLTGGTEAFFGQGTRLTVV.

This clone occurred once. This sequence joins TRBV19 and TRBJ2-1; 10 nucleotides line up with TRBD2. From germline, CDR1 is LNHDA and CDR2 SQIVND (reference sequence). CDR3 length: 16 residues. Trimming removed 3 bases from V and 4 bases from J; junction bases left unmatched: 6. The chain's CDR3 is CASSILLAGSYNEQFF. Written as DNA, the CDR3 is TGTGCCAGTAGTATTCTACTAGCGGGGTCTTACAATGAGCAGTTCTTC.

The J gene is TRBJ1-4, the V gene TRBV5-1; 9 bases fit TRBD1. With 1 base clipped from V and 5 bases from J, the junction kept 3 bases outside the gene matches. Per the germline V gene, CDR1 is SGHRS and CDR2 is YFSETQ. The CDR3 runs to 15 residues. CDR3 nucleotide sequence: TGCGCCAGCAGCTTGATTGGGACAGGGAATGAAAAACTGTTTTTT. It codes for CASSLIGTGNEKLFF.

The V gene is TRBV4-3, the J gene TRBJ2-6; a weak D match, TRBD2 (5 bases). Trimming cost V 5 bases and J 0 bases, with 8 bases left between them. The CDR3 loop spans 15 amino acids. Germline assignment: CDR1 LGHNA and CDR2 YSLEER. The CDR3 nucleotides are TGCGCCAGCAGCGGAGGCAACTCTGGGGCCAACGTCCTGACTTTC. This codes for CASSGGNSGANVLTF.

The V and J genes are TRBV15 and TRBJ1-3; 7 nucleotides line up with TRBD1. The germline CDR1 and CDR2 sequences are LNHNV and YYDKDF (reference sequence). V lost 5 bases and J lost 4; bases outside the gene matches: 14. CDR3 length: 17 residues. In nucleotides, the CDR3 is TGTGCCACCAGCCCTCGGACAGGCCTGCTGGAGGGAAACACCATATATTTT. It encodes CATSPRTGLLEGNTIYF. The whole variable domain, remainder taken from reference TRBV15 and TRBJ1-3, is DAMVIQNPRYQVTQFGKPVTLSCSQTLNHNVMYWYQQKSSQAPKLLFHYYDKDFNNEADTPDNFQSRRPNTSFCFLDIRSPGLGDTAMYLCATSPRTGLLEGNTIYFGEGSWLTVV.

J is TRBJ2-7 and V is TRBV5-1; TRBD1 matches at 7 bases. The germline V gene has CDR1 SGHRS and CDR2 YFSETQ. V shed 3 bases and J 0 bases; nucleotides not matched to a gene: 6. The CDR3 loop spans 15 amino acids. The CDR3 region has the DNA TGCGCCAGCAGCTCCTCCGGGACAGCCTCCTACGAGCAGTACTTC. As protein: CASSSSGTASYEQYF.

The V call is TRBV7-9, the J call TRBJ2-5; TRBD2 might be the D (5 bases). Germline V CDR1 and CDR2: SEHNR, FQNEAQ (reference sequence). The CDR3 consists of 13 residues. The germline V and J ends were trimmed by 3 bases and 7 bases, with 12 bases remaining between them. CDR3 sequence reads: CASSFETRGTQYF. The CDR3 DNA reads TGTGCCAGCAGCTTTGAGACTCGGGGGACCCAGTACTTC.

This clone has just a few counts. The rearrangement uses TRBV9 and TRBJ1-1, with D unresolved. CDR3 size: 15 residues. CDR1 and CDR2 from the germline V gene are SGDLS and YYNGEE. The V gene lost 4 bases and the J gene lost 1 base, with 14 bases spanning the gap. CDR3 region: CASSPQLVGNTEAFF. CDR3 nucleotides: TGTGCCAGCAGCCCCCAGTTAGTGGGGAACACTGAAGCTTTCTTT.

With regard to this clone: The same CDR3 arises from other DNA sequences in this sample as well. The V and J genes are TRBV5-1 and TRBJ2-7; D is unresolved. V lost 0 bases, J lost 3 bases, and 1 base lay in between. Germline CDR1 SGHRS, CDR2 YFSETQ. This CDR3 comprises 11 residues. DNA of the CDR3: TGCGCCAGCAGCTTGGACTACGAGCAGTACTTC. Amino acid sequence: CASSLDYEQYF.

This chain links TRBV19 with TRBJ2-2; D ambiguous. With 4 bases removed from V and 2 bases from J, the gap between germline ends came to 8 bases. Looked up from germline, CDR1 is LNHDA and CDR2 is SQIVND (reference sequence). The CDR3 contains 14 residues. DNA for the CDR3: TGTGCCAGTAGTAAAAACCTCAACACCGGGGAGCTGTTTTTT. Translating it yields CASSKNLNTGELFF.

The chain recombines TRBV21-1 with TRBJ1-2; TRBD1 is taken as the D call from the table, unchecked against the DNA. TRBV21-1 is deemed a pseudogene. The CDR3 contains 15 residues. The CDR3, as DNA: TGTGCCAGCACCCCTTTGGGCAGACCGAGCTATGGCTACACCTTC. Amino acids: CASTPLGRPSYGYTF.

The chain carries TRBV7-6 and TRBJ1-2; D gene unclear. From germline, CDR1 is SGHVS and CDR2 FNYEAQ. There are 14 residues in the CDR3. V lost 5 bases, J lost 6 bases, and 16 bases lay in between. CDR3 residues: CASSPRVGSNGYTF. CDR3 in DNA: TGTGCCAGCAGCCCTAGGGTGGGTTCGAATGGCTACACCTTC.

This clone came up once. V usage is TRBV7-9 and J usage is TRBJ2-1; TRBD2 is a possible D gene (5 bases). V was shortened by 1 base and J by 9 bases, with 13 bases between the two germline ends. The CDR3 has 14 amino acids. Germline CDR1 is SEHNR and CDR2 is FQNEAQ (reference sequence). The CDR3 nucleotides read TGTGCCAGCAGCTTAGTCGGGGAAGGGAGTGAGCAGTTCTTC. Its translation is CASSLVGEGSEQFF.

J is TRBJ1-1 and V is TRBV7-6, with no clear D. The CDR3 has 14 amino acids. V lost 1 base and J lost 2, with 8 bases in between. CDR1 and CDR2 (germline): SGHVS, FNYEAQ. Here the CDR3 reads CASSLDVINTEAFF. The DNA for the CDR3 is TGTGCCAGCAGCTTAGATGTGATCAACACTGAAGCTTTCTTT.

The genes are TRBV27 and TRBJ2-3; a weak D match, TRBD1 (5 bases). Trimming stripped 3 bases from V and 2 bases from J, with 18 bases between. CDR3 size: 17 residues. The germline gives CDR1 MNHEY, CDR2 SMNVEV (reference sequence). Here the CDR3 reads CASSFKGNRLSTDTQYF. DNA of the CDR3: TGTGCCAGCAGTTTTAAGGGTAACAGGCTGTCCACAGATACGCAGTATTTT.

The V and J genes are TRBV28 and TRBJ1-2; a weak D match, TRBD1 (5 bases). Germline assignment: CDR1 MDHEN and CDR2 SYDVKM. V shed 2 bases and J shed 8 bases, with 9 bases lying between them. CDR3 length equals 12 residues. CDR3 loop: CASSLRGTGYTF. The CDR3 DNA sequence: TGTGCCAGCAGTTTAAGAGGGACCGGCTACACCTTC.

The chain recombines TRBV11-3 with TRBJ2-5; 10 bases match TRBD1. CDR3 length: 15 amino acids. Losses at the gene ends were 4 bases for V and 5 bases for J; bases not matched to a gene: 7. Germline CDR1 and CDR2: SGHNT and YENEEA. CDR3 sequence: CASSSQTGGGETQYF. In DNA form, the CDR3 reads TGTGCCAGCAGCTCACAGACAGGGGGCGGCGAGACCCAGTACTTC.

This chain connects TRBV7-9 to TRBJ2-5; TRBD2 aligns across 7 bases. Trimming cost V 3 bases and J 2 bases; bases outside gene matches: 6. This CDR3 spans 15 amino acids. Germline V gene data show CDR1 as SEHNR and CDR2 as FQNEAQ (reference sequence). The CDR3 is CASSFSIGGQETQYF. In DNA, the CDR3 is TGTGCCAGCAGCTTTAGCATCGGGGGGCAAGAGACCCAGTACTTC.

J is TRBJ1-2 and V is TRBV2; 8 positions agree with TRBD1. Germline CDR1 and CDR2: SNHLY and FYNNEI. This CDR3 is 14 amino acids long. The junction had 3 bases not matched to a gene; V was cut back by 3 bases and J by 3 bases. The CDR3 sequence is CASSERGQDYGYTF. The CDR3 coding sequence is TGTGCCAGCAGTGAGCGGGGACAGGACTATGGCTACACCTTC.